The 19 T cell receptor beta chains reported below all come from one sample, sequenced in a study of tumor-infiltrating lymphocytes in primary liver carcinoma. For each extraction, RNA and DNA were obtained together from approximately 20-30 mg of unsorted bulk tissue. The input was about 500 ng total RNA; TCR beta cDNA was made from it with a constant-region primer. Modified slightly, ARM-PCR produced TCR beta libraries over three nested multiplex PCR rounds. A C-beta reverse primer was combined with TRBV1-TRBV30 forward primers in the first two PCR rounds, and each round had 10 cycles. TCRdb reprocessed the multiplex PCR reads with MiXCR, giving one entry per CDR3 protein. The table has approximately 120,000 distinct CDR3 sequences, approximately 64% seen once. Source material: liver tumor tissue from sampling region 3. The subset denotes: tumor region T3, left-lateral pole. The receptors come from a woman aged 55-69 years with primary liver carcinoma and hepatitis B virus infection.

This clonotype was seen a single time. A junction boundary mismatches the germline segment, possibly from a read error. The chain couples TRBV11-3 to TRBJ2-1; D not certain. The CDR3 has 13 residues. The germline CDR1 and CDR2 sequences are SGHNT and YENEEA. The CDR3 nucleotides are TGTGTCAGCAGTGTCTGGGGCTACAATGAGCAGTTCTTC. It is translated as CVSSVWGYNEQFF.

On this clonotype: The junction departs from the called germline gene at one end, perhaps through a read error. V is TRBV11-3 and J is TRBJ1-1; D is uncertain. CDR1 and CDR2 from the germline V gene are SGHNT and YENEEA. The CDR3 has 13 amino acids. The CDR3 bases are TGTGCCAGCAGCCGTTCACTGGTCACTGAAACTTTCTTT. It codes for CASSRSLVTETFF.

As regards this clonotype: A much larger clone lies one base from this, so it may be a read error. The chain has TRBV2 and TRBJ1-1; the D gene is possibly TRBD1 (6 bases). The V gene's germline CDR1 is SNHLY and CDR2 FYNNEI. This CDR3 is built from 14 residues. The V end lost 3 bases, the J end lost 2 bases, and 10 bases lay between the germline ends. The chain's CDR3 is CASSEGTHNTEAFF. The CDR3 DNA follows: TGTGCCAGCAGTGAGGGGACACACAACACTGAAGCTTTCTTT.

Worth noting for this clonotype: At one end the junction does not follow the germline gene, possibly because of a read error. J is TRBJ1-2 and V is TRBV6-2 or TRBV6-3, with a tentative D call TRBD1 (5 bases). The germline V gene has CDR1 MNHEY and CDR2 SVGEGT. The CDR3 consists of 14 residues. In DNA, the CDR3 is TGTGACAGCCGACGGGGGGAATTTAACTATGGCCACACCTTC. It is translated as CDSRRGEFNYGHTF.

This clonotype was picked up many times. The chain carries TRBV11-3 and TRBJ2-1; 7 nucleotides line up with TRBD2. V lost 1 base, J lost 2 bases, and 5 bases stayed unmatched. Germline loops: CDR1 SGHNT, CDR2 YENEEA. The CDR3 spans 16 residues. CDR3 bases: TGTGCCAGCAGCTTAGGTATAGCGGGCACCTACAATGAGCAGTTCTTC. Translation: CASSLGIAGTYNEQFF.

This clonotype came up a few times. The chain has TRBV30 and TRBJ2-2; tentatively, D is TRBD1 (5 bases). In germline, CDR1 is GTSNPN, CDR2 SVGIG (reference sequence). Trimming took off 5 bases at V and 6 bases at J, with 10 bases between the two ends. The length of the CDR3 is 12 residues. The chain's CDR3 is CAWDRVPGELFF. CDR3 in DNA: TGTGCCTGGGACAGAGTCCCCGGGGAGCTGTTTTTT.

With regard to this clonotype: Being one base from a much bigger clone, this may be a read error. V gene TRBV6-6 combines with J gene TRBJ2-3, with 12 bases identical to TRBD2. Germline CDR1 reads MNHNY; CDR2 reads SVGAGI (reference sequence). The CDR3 runs 15 residues. CDR3 residues: CASRLAGGPTGTQYF. The CDR3 bases are TGTGCCAGCAGGCTAGCGGGAGGGCCGACAGGTACGCAGTATTTT.

The chain is built from TRBV7-2 and TRBJ1-1; tentative D call: TRBD1 (5 bases). The CDR3 length is 15 residues. The germline V and J ends were trimmed by 1 base and 0 bases, with 9 bases remaining between them. Looked up from germline, CDR1 is SGHTA and CDR2 is FQGNSA. CDR3: CASSLGGRLNTEAFF. CDR3 DNA: TGTGCCAGCAGCTTAGGGGGACGGTTGAACACTGAAGCTTTCTTT.

Comment on this clonotype: One end of the junction fails to match germline, which may point to a read error. This sequence joins TRBV11-2 and TRBJ2-7; D may be TRBD2 (5 bases). The CDR3 spans 14 residues. The germline gives CDR1 SGHAT, CDR2 FQNNGV. The CDR3 DNA sequence: TGTGCCAGCAGCTTAATAGGAGCCGGGGTCGAGCACTGCTTC. Translating gives CASSLIGAGVEHCF.

This clonotype showed up just a few times. The chain is built from TRBV28 and TRBJ1-5; D is unclear. The CDR3 runs 14 residues. Per germline, CDR1 MDHEN and CDR2 SYDVKM. V was cut by 1 base and J by 7 bases, with 11 bases left in between. Here the CDR3 DNA reads TGTGCCAGCAGTTTATTGGAGGGCAGGCAGCCCCAGCATTTT. Its translation: CASSLLEGRQPQHF.

Regarding this clonotype: This may be a read error: a much more frequent sequence differs by one nucleotide. The rearrangement links TRBV7-9 to TRBJ1-2; 9 nucleotides agree with TRBD1. Germline trimming cut 3 bases from V and 9 bases from J; bases unmatched to any gene: 8. Germline CDR1 reads SEHNR; CDR2 reads FQNEAQ (reference sequence). The CDR3 extends over 14 amino acids. CDR3 coding DNA: TGTGCCAGCAGCTTGGCCCAGGGACAGGGCAGCTACACCTTC. This gives the protein CASSLAQGQGSYTF.

This clonotype was counted at least ten times. The chain combines TRBV5-1 with TRBJ2-3; D is undetermined. The length of the CDR3 is 14 residues. The germline gives CDR1 SGHRS, CDR2 YFSETQ. V lost 1 base and J 2 bases, leaving 8 bases between the germline ends. The DNA of the CDR3 is TGCGCCAGCAGCTTGTCGGAGCCCACAGATACGCAGTATTTT. Its protein product is CASSLSEPTDTQYF.

V and J are TRBV11-2 and TRBJ1-2; D gene uncertain. Trimming left V 1 base short and J 7 bases short, with 10 bases between. This CDR3 spans 13 amino acids. Germline V gene lookup returns CDR1 SGHAT and CDR2 FQNNGV. The CDR3 reads CASSLGAAPGYTF. CDR3 sequence (DNA): TGTGCCAGCAGCTTAGGGGCCGCTCCTGGCTACACCTTC. The full variable domain, rest sourced from reference TRBV11-2 and TRBJ1-2, is EAGVAQSPRYKIIEKRQSVAFWCNPISGHATLYWYQQILGQGPKLLIQFQNNGVVDDSQLPKDRFSAERLKGVDSTLKIQPAKLEDSAVYLCASSLGAAPGYTFGSGTRLTVV.

In its sample, this clonotype was seen many times. This rearrangement joins TRBV7-8 to TRBJ1-6, with TRBD1 identical over 8 bases. Per the germline V gene, CDR1 is SGHVS and CDR2 is FQNEAQ. The ends lost 5 bases at V and 10 bases at J; junction bases unmatched: 7. The length of the CDR3 is 14 residues. Here the CDR3 reads CASSMTGDNSPLHF. Written as DNA, the CDR3 is TGTGCCAGCAGCATGACAGGGGACAACTCACCCCTCCACTTT. The full variable domain, completed using reference TRBV7-8 and TRBJ1-6, is GAGVSQSPRYKVAKRGQDVALRCDPISGHVSLFWYQQALGQGPEFLTYFQNEAQLDKSGLPSDRFFAERPEGSVSTLKIQRTQQEDSAVYLCASSMTGDNSPLHFGNGTRLTVT.

This clonotype was found once. J is TRBJ2-1 and V is TRBV11-2, with TRBD1 identical over 7 bases. The CDR3 covers 17 residues. Germline V CDR1 and CDR2: SGHAT, FQNNGV. Trimming at V came to 2 bases and at J to 10 bases, leaving 17 bases not matched to a gene. Here the CDR3 DNA reads TGTGCCAGCAGCTTAACCGACGGACTGGGGTACAGGGGCGAGCAGTTCTTC. Translating it yields CASSLTDGLGYRGEQFF. Full variable domain (missing parts from reference TRBV11-2 and TRBJ2-1): EAGVAQSPRYKIIEKRQSVAFWCNPISGHATLYWYQQILGQGPKLLIQFQNNGVVDDSQLPKDRFSAERLKGVDSTLKIQPAKLEDSAVYLCASSLTDGLGYRGEQFFGPGTRLTVL.

This clonotype has ten or more counts. The rearrangement links TRBV6-5 to TRBJ2-7, with 8 bases identical to TRBD2. This CDR3 has 19 residues. The germline V gene encodes CDR1 MNHEY and CDR2 SVGAGI. J lost 0 bases, V lost 0 bases, and 13 bases had no gene match. DNA for the CDR3: TGTGCCAGCAGTTACTCGAGCCCTTTTATCGGGAGGGCCTCCTACGAGCAGTACTTC. It translates to CASSYSSPFIGRASYEQYF.

In the case of this clonotype: A read error may account for a junction end that differs from germline. The chain recombines TRBV11-3 with TRBJ1-1, with D hard to call. This CDR3 spans 12 amino acids. Germline CDR1 SGHNT, CDR2 YENEEA. Here the CDR3 reads CVSNPMNTEAFF. The DNA for the CDR3 is TGTGTCAGCAACCCCATGAACACTGAAGCTTTCTTT.

This CDR3 reads CSATPQGTGANVLTF. For the CDR3, the DNA is TGCAGTGCTACCCCACAGGGTACTGGGGCCAACGTCCTGACTTTC. The chain couples TRBV20-1 to TRBJ2-6; weak D call: TRBD1 (6 bases). This CDR3 contains 15 residues. The V end lost 4 bases, the J end lost 2 bases, and 12 bases lay between the germline ends. From germline, CDR1 is DFQATT and CDR2 SNEGSKA (reference sequence).

On this clonotype: One junction end disagrees with the germline gene, perhaps due to a read error. The rearrangement uses TRBV4-2 and TRBJ2-2, with 7 bases aligning to TRBD1. The CDR3 is 18 amino acids. Germline V gene lookup returns CDR1 LGHNA and CDR2 YNFKEQ. CDR3 DNA: TGTGCCAACAGCCAAGTCCCAGACAGGGCGCCGAGCACCGGAGAGCTGTTTTTT. Translating it yields CANSQVPDRAPSTGELFF.